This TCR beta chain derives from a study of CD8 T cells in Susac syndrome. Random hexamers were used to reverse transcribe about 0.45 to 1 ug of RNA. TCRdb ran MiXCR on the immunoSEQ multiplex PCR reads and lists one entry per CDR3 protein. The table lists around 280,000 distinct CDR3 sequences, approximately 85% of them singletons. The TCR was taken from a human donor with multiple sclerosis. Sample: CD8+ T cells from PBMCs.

The CDR3: CAWSVGLGGREQYF. In DNA, the CDR3 is TGTGCCTGGAGTGTAGGTCTGGGCGGGCGCGAGCAGTACTTC. This sequence joins TRBV30 and TRBJ2-7; a possible D gene is TRBD2 (5 bases). Germline CDR1 is GTSNPN and CDR2 is SVGIG (reference sequence). V was cut by 0 bases and J by 6 bases, with 15 bases left in between. The CDR3 loop spans 14 amino acids.